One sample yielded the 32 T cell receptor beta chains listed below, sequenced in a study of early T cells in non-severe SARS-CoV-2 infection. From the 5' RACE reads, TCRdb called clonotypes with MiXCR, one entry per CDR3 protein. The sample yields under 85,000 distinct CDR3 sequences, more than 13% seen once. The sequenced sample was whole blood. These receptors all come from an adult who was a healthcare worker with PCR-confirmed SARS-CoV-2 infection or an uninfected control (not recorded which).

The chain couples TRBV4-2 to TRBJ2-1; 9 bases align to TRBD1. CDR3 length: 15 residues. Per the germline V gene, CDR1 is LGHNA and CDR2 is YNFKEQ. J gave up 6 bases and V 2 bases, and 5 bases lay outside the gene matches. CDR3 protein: CASSQPRDRVNEQFF. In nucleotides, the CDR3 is TGTGCCAGCAGCCAACCCCGGGACAGGGTCAATGAGCAGTTCTTC.

Here the CDR3 reads CSARETVQPEAFF. Written as DNA, the CDR3 is TGCAGTGCTAGGGAGACAGTGCAGCCTGAAGCTTTCTTT. The gene calls are TRBV20-1 and TRBJ1-1; perhaps TRBD1 as D (5 bases). Germline CDR1 DFQATT, CDR2 SNEGSKA (reference sequence). The CDR3 loop spans 13 amino acids. V lost 3 bases and J lost 6, with 14 bases in between.

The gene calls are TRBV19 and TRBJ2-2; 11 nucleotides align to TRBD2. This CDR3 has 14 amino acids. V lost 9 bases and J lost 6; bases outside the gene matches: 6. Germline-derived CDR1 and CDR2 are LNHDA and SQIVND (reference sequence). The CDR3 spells CASLAGGTSGELFF. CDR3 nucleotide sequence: TGTGCCAGCCTAGCGGGGGGAACCTCCGGGGAGCTGTTTTTT.

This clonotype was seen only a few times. CDR3 protein: CASGPGGSSGNTIYF. The CDR3 bases are TGTGCCAGCGGCCCAGGGGGGTCCTCTGGAAACACCATATATTTT. This chain links TRBV28 with TRBJ1-3; 7 bases are a match to TRBD1. The CDR3 is 15 amino acids. The germline V gene encodes CDR1 MDHEN and CDR2 SYDVKM. J lost 0 bases, V lost 8 bases, and 7 bases had no gene match.

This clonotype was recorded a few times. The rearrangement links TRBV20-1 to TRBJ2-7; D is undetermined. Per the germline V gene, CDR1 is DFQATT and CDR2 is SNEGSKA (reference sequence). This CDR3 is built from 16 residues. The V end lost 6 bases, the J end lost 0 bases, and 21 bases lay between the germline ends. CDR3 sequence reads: CSASTEGRRSSYEQYF. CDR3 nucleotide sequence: TGCAGTGCCTCTACTGAAGGACGTAGGAGCTCCTACGAGCAGTACTTC.

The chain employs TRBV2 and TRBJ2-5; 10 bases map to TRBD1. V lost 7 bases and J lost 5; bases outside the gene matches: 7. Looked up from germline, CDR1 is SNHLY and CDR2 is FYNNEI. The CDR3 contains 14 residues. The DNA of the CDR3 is TGTGCCAGCACCCCGGACAGGGGGTGGGAGACCCAGTACTTC. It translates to CASTPDRGWETQYF.

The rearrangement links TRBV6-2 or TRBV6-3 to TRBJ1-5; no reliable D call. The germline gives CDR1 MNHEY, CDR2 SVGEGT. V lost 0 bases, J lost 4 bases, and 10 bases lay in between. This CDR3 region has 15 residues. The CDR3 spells CASSYSSRLNQPQHF. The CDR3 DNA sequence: TGTGCCAGCAGTTACTCGTCCAGACTAAATCAGCCCCAGCATTTT.

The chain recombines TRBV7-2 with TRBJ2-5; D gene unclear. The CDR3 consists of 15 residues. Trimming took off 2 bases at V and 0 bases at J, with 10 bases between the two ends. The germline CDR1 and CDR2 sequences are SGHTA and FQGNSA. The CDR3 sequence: CASSLRSEYQETQYF. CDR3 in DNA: TGTGCCAGCAGCTTACGTTCTGAGTACCAAGAGACCCAGTACTTC.

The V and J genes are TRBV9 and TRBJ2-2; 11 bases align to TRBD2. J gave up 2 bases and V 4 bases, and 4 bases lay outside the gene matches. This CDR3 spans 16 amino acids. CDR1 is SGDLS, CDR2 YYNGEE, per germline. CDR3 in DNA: TGTGCCAGCAGCTCGGGACTAGCGGAAAACACCGGGGAGCTGTTTTTT. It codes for CASSSGLAENTGELFF.

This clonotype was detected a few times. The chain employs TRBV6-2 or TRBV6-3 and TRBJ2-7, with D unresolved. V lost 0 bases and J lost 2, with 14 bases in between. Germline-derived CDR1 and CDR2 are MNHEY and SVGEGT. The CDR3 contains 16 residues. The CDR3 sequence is CASSYSGSLTAYEQYF. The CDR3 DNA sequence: TGTGCCAGCAGTTACTCCGGGTCTTTAACAGCCTACGAGCAGTACTTC.

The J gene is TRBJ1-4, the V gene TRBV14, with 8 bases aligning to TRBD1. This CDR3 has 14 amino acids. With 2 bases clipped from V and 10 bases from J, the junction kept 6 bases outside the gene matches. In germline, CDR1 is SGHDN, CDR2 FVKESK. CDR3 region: CASSQKRQGTKLFF. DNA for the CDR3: TGTGCCAGCAGCCAAAAAAGACAGGGGACAAAACTGTTTTTT.

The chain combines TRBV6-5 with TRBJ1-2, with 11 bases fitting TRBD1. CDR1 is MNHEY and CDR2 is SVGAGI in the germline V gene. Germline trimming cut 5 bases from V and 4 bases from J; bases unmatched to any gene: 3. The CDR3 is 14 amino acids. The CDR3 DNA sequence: TGTGCCAGCAGTAAGGGGACAGGGGGCTATGGCTACACCTTC. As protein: CASSKGTGGYGYTF.

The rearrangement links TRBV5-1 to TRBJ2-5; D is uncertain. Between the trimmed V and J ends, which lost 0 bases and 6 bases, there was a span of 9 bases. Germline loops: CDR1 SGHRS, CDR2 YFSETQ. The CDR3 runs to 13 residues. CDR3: CASSLESVQTQYF. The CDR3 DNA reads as TGCGCCAGCAGCTTGGAGTCAGTGCAGACCCAGTACTTC. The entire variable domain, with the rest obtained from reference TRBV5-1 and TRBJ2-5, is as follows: KAGVTQTPRYLIKTRGQQVTLSCSPISGHRSVSWYQQTPGQGLQFLFEYFSETQRNKGNFPGRFSGRQFSNSRSEMNVSTLELGDSALYLCASSLESVQTQYFGPGTRLLVL.

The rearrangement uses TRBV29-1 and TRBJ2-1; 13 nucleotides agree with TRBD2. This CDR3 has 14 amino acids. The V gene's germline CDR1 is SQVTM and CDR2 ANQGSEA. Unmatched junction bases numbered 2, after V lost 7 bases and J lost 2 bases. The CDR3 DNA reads TGCAGCGCAGGGACTAGCGGGACCTACAATGAGCAGTTCTTC. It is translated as CSAGTSGTYNEQFF.

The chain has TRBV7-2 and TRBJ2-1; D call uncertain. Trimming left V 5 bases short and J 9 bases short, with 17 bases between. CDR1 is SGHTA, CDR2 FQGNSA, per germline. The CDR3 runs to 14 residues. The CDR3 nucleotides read TGTGCCAGCAGCCCGCCCCCCTTAAGGGCTGAGCAGTTCTTC. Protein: CASSPPPLRAEQFF.

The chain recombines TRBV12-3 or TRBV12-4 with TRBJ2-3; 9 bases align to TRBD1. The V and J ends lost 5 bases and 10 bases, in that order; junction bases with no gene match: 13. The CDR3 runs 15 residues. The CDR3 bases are TGTGCCAGCAGTGGAACCGGGACAGGGAGTTTTGCGCAGTATTTT. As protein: CASSGTGTGSFAQYF.

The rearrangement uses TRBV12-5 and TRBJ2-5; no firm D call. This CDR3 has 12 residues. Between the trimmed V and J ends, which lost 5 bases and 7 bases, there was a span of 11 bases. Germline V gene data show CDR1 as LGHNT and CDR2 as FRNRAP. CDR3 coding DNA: TGTGCTAGTGGTACCGAACGAGGGACCCAGTACTTC. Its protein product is CASGTERGTQYF.

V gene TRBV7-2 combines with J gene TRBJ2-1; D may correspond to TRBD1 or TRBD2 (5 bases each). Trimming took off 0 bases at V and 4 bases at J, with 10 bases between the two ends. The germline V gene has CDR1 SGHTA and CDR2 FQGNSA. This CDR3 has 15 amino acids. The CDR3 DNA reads TGTGCCAGCAGCTTAGCGATGGGACGGTACAATGAGCAGTTCTTC. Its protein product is CASSLAMGRYNEQFF.

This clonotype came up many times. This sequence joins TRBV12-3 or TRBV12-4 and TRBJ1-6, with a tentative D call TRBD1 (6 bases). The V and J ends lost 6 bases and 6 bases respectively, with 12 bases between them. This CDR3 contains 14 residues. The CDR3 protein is CASRMTGVNSPLHF. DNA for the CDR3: TGTGCCAGCAGGATGACAGGAGTTAATTCACCCCTCCACTTT.

CDR3 sequence reads: CSATGDTGELFF. The DNA for the CDR3 is TGCAGTGCTACAGGGGACACCGGGGAGCTGTTTTTT. V gene TRBV20-1 combines with J gene TRBJ2-2, with D tentatively TRBD1 (6 bases). V gave up 4 bases and J gave up 3 bases, with 6 bases separating them. CDR1 and CDR2 (germline): DFQATT, SNEGSKA (reference sequence). The CDR3 length is 12 residues.

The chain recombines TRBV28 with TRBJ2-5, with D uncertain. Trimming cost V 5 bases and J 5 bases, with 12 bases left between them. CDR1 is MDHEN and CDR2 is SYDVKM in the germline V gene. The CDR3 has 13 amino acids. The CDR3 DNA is TGTGCCAGCAGTCCGCTGGGGTATGAGACCCAGTACTTC. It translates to CASSPLGYETQYF.

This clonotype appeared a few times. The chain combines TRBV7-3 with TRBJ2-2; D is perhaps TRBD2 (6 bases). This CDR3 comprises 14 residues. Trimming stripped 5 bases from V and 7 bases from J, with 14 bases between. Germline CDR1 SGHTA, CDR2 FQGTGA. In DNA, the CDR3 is TGTGCCAGCAGCCCGTCGGGGGTAGTCGGGGAGCTGTTTTTT. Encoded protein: CASSPSGVVGELFF.

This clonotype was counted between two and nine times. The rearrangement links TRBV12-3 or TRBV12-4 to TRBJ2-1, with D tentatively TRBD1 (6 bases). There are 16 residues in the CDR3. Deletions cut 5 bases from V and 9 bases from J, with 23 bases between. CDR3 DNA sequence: TGTGCCAGCAGTAGGACCGGGACAAGGGCCGGTGGTGAGCAGTTCTTC. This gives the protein CASSRTGTRAGGEQFF.

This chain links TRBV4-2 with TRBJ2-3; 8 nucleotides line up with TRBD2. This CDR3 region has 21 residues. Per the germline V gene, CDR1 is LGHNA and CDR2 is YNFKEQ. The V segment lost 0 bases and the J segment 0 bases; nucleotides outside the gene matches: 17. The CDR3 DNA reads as TGTGCCAGCAGCCAAGATCGGCCTAGCGGGCTCGGAGCCCCTAGCACAGATACGCAGTATTTT. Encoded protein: CASSQDRPSGLGAPSTDTQYF.

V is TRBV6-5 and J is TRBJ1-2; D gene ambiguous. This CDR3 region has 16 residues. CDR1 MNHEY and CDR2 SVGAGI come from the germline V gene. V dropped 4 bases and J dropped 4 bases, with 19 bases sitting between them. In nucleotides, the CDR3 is TGTGCCAGCAGTTCCTCCCGCCGGGCTGGAGGCTATGGCTACACCTTC. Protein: CASSSSRRAGGYGYTF.

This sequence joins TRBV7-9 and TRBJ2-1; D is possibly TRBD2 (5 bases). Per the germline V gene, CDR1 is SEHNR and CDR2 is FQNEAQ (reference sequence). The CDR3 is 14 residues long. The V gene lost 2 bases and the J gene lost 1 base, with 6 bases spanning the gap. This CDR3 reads CASSLLASYNEQFF. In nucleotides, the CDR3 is TGTGCCAGCAGCTTACTAGCTTCCTACAATGAGCAGTTCTTC.

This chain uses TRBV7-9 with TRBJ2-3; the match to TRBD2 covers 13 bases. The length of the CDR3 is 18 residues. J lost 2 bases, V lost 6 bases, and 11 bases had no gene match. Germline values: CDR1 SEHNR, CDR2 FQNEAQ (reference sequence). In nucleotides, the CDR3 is TGTGCCAGCAGACCACCGGGACTAGCGGGGAGTACCACAGATACGCAGTATTTT. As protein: CASRPPGLAGSTTDTQYF. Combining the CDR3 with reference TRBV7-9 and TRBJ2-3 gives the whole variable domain DTGVSQNPRHKITKRGQNVTFRCDPISEHNRLYWYRQTLGQGPEFLTYFQNEAQLEKSRLLSDRFSAERPKGSFSTLEIQRTEQGDSAMYLCASRPPGLAGSTTDTQYFGPGTRLTVL.

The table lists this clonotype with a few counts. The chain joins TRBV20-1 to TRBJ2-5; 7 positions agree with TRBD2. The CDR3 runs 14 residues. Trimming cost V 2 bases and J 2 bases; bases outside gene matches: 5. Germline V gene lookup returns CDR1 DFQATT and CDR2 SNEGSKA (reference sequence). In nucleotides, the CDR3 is TGCAGTGCTAGATTGGGGGGAGGGCAAGAGACCCAGTACTTC. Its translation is CSARLGGGQETQYF.

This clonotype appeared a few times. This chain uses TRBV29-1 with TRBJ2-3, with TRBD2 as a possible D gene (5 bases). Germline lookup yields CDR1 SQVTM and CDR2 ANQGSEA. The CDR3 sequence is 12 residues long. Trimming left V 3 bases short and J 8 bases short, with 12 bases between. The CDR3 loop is CSVDVTAGTQYF. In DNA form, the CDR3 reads TGCAGCGTTGATGTGACGGCGGGTACGCAGTATTTT.

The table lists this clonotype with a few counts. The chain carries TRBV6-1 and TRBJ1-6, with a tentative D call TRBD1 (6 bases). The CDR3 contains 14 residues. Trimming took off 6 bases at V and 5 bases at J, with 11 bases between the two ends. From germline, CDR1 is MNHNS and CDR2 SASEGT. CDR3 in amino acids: CASRAYRDNSPLHF. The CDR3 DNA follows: TGTGCCAGCAGAGCCTACAGGGATAATTCACCCCTCCACTTT.

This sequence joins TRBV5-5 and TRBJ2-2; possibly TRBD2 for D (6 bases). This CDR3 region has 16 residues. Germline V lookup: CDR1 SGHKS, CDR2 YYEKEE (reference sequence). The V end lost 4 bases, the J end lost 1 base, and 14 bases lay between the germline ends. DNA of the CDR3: TGTGCCAGCAGCACTGGGACTGGGATGAACACCGGGGAGCTGTTTTTT. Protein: CASSTGTGMNTGELFF.

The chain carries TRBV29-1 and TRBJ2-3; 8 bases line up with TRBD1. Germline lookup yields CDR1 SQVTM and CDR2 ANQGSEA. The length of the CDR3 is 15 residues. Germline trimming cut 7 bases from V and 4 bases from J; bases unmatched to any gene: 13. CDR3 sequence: CSDTTGGTAADTQYF. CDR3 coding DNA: TGCAGCGATACCACAGGGGGTACTGCAGCAGATACGCAGTATTTT.